The rows below give T cell receptor beta chains drawn from one sample of a study of Tregs in tolerant kidney transplant recipients. Sequencing used immunoSEQ multiplex PCR; TCRdb keeps in-frame clones, though not all of them. The sample consists of more than 95,000 clones, about 90% of them appearing once. Sequenced material: CD4+ T cells from blood. The source of these receptors is a human donor in good health. Each CDR3 is given with its conserved first and last residue. D genes are given only for firm matches. Clone size is shown for a subset of rows, as once, few, many or a class of expanded clone.

V gene	clone size	J gene	D gene	CDR3 protein	CDR3 DNA
TRBV5-1	once	TRBJ2-6	-	CASSLRGEFSGANVLTF	TGCGCCAGCAGCCTCCGCGGTGAGTTCTCTGGGGCCAACGTCCTGACTTTC
TRBV10-1	-	TRBJ2-1	-	CASSVEGLGNEQFF	TGCGCCAGCAGTGTAGAGGGATTAGGCAATGAGCAGTTCTTC
TRBV18	-	TRBJ2-5	TRBD2	CASSPILAGREETQYF	TGTGCCAGCTCACCGATCCTAGCGGGCAGGGAAGAGACCCAGTACTTC
TRBV6-1	few	TRBJ1-5	-	CASRGTAQPQHF	TGTGCCAGCAGGGGGACGGCCCAGCCCCAGCATTTT
TRBV6-5	-	TRBJ1-2	-	CASSLQSEGYGYTF	TGTGCCAGCAGTCTTCAGTCCGAGGGCTATGGCTACACCTTC
TRBV18	-	TRBJ1-6	-	CASSPTSSYNSPLHF	TGTGCCAGCTCACCGACGAGCTCCTATAATTCACCCCTCCACTTT
TRBV28	-	TRBJ1-5	-	CASSFLDLGARRPQHF	TGTGCCAGCAGTTTCCTGGATCTGGGGGCACGGCGGCCCCAGCATTTT
TRBV7-8	-	TRBJ1-5	TRBD1	CASSPGQGRNQPQHF	TGTGCCAGCAGCCCTGGACAGGGACGCAATCAGCCCCAGCATTTT
TRBV2	-	TRBJ1-1	-	CASSARNTEAFF	TGTGCCAGCAGCGCCAGGAACACTGAAGCTTTCTTT
TRBV5-6	once	TRBJ1-3	TRBD1	CASSLLDRERPGNTIYF	TGTGCCAGCAGCTTGCTGGACAGGGAAAGACCTGGAAACACCATATATTTT
TRBV4-1	-	TRBJ2-1	-	CASSQLGLKEQFF	TGCGCCAGCAGCCAACTAGGTTTGAAGGAGCAGTTCTTC
TRBV6-1	-	TRBJ1-2	-	CASSADKDYGYTF	TGTGCCAGCAGCGCGGACAAGGACTATGGCTACACCTTC
TRBV7-2	-	TRBJ1-4	-	CASSLEDRGFATNEKLFF	TGTGCCAGCAGCTTAGAGGACCGGGGATTTGCAACTAATGAAAAACTGTTTTTT
TRBV11-2	-	TRBJ2-3	TRBD2	CASSLVSGGATDTQYF	TGTGCCAGCAGCTTAGTGTCCGGGGGGGCAACAGATACGCAGTATTTT
TRBV6-1	-	TRBJ1-1	-	CASSPGRGYEAFF	TGTGCCAGCAGCCCCGGGAGAGGGTATGAAGCTTTCTTT
TRBV10-3	-	TRBJ2-3	TRBD2	CAISDPGRGARDTQYF	TGTGCCATCAGTGACCCCGGGCGGGGGGCGCGGGATACGCAGTATTTT
TRBV29-1	-	TRBJ1-3	-	CSVEPLSGNTIYF	TGCAGCGTTGAACCCCTCTCTGGAAACACCATATATTTT
TRBV5-1	-	TRBJ1-5	-	CASSLEAGGNQPQHF	TGCGCCAGCAGCTTGGAAGCAGGAGGTAATCAGCCCCAGCATTTT
TRBV5-1	once	TRBJ1-1	-	CASSLGLRTAGGTEAFF	TGCGCCAGCAGCTTGGGGCTCAGAACGGCTGGCGGGACTGAAGCTTTCTTT
TRBV7-2	-	TRBJ1-3	-	CASSLSLAAITIYF	TGTGCCAGCAGCTTGTCTCTCGCGGCGATCACCATATATTTT
TRBV15	-	TRBJ1-1	-	CATSRFFGTQNTEAFF	TGTGCCACCAGCAGGTTCTTTGGGACGCAGAACACTGAAGCTTTCTTT
TRBV19	-	TRBJ2-1	TRBD2	CASIPGRAEYNEQFF	TGTGCCAGTATCCCGGGGAGGGCCGAGTACAATGAGCAGTTCTTC
TRBV13	-	TRBJ2-1	TRBD2	CASRSGTSGRARGSYNEQFF	TGTGCCAGCAGGTCCGGGACTAGCGGGAGGGCCAGGGGGTCCTACAATGAGCAGTTCTTC
TRBV7-2	-	TRBJ2-3	TRBD2	CASSPGTSRREGQYF	TGTGCCAGCAGCCCCGGGACTAGCCGGAGGGAGGGGCAGTATTTT
TRBV5-1	-	TRBJ1-1	-	CASSLIYMGDTEAFF	TGCGCCAGCAGCCTGATATACATGGGGGACACTGAAGCTTTCTTT
TRBV11-2	-	TRBJ2-7	TRBD2	CASSLASGRNEQYF	TGTGCCAGCAGCTTAGCTAGCGGGAGGAACGAGCAGTACTTC
TRBV5-1	-	TRBJ1-1	-	CASRGTLGDTEAFF	TGCGCCAGCAGAGGGACTCTTGGGGACACTGAAGCTTTCTTT
TRBV27	-	TRBJ2-6	-	CASSPRGANVLTF	TGTGCCAGCAGTCCTCGGGGGGCCAACGTCCTGACTTTC
TRBV20-1	-	TRBJ1-1	-	CSATGLEAFF	TGCAGTGCCACGGGCCTCGAAGCTTTCTTT
TRBV4-1	-	TRBJ2-2	TRBD2	CASSPSAGMGELFF	TGCGCCAGCAGTCCATCAGCGGGAATGGGGGAGCTGTTTTTT
TRBV25-1	-	TRBJ2-7	TRBD2	CASSELPWGGSPHEQYF	TGTGCCAGCAGTGAACTCCCTTGGGGCGGGAGCCCCCACGAGCAGTACTTC
TRBV11-1	-	TRBJ2-1	TRBD2	CASRLGDYRIGEQFF	TGTGCCAGCCGCCTAGGGGACTACCGGATCGGGGAGCAGTTCTTC
TRBV7-7	few	TRBJ2-5	-	CASSADGRPEETQYF	TGTGCCAGCAGCGCGGATGGGCGGCCCGAAGAGACCCAGTACTTC
TRBV7-2	-	TRBJ2-7	-	CASSLKWGTSSYEQYF	TGTGCCAGCAGCCTAAAGTGGGGGACAAGCTCCTACGAGCAGTACTTC
TRBV11-2	-	TRBJ1-6	-	CASSLSYNSPLHF	TGTGCCAGCAGCTTATCCTATAATTCACCCCTCCACTTT
TRBV4-1	-	TRBJ1-2	-	CASRQIGTERNYGYTF	TGCGCCAGCAGGCAAATTGGGACTGAGAGAAACTATGGCTACACCTTC
TRBV2	-	TRBJ2-4	TRBD1	CASSQTGGGVAKNIQYF	TGTGCCAGCAGTCAAACAGGGGGCGGAGTGGCCAAAAACATTCAGTACTTC
TRBV18	-	TRBJ1-3	-	CASSPQISGNTIYF	TGTGCCAGCTCACCGCAGATCTCTGGAAACACCATATATTTT
TRBV4-1	-	TRBJ2-1	TRBD2	CASSHGAWGGSNEQFF	TGCGCCAGCAGCCACGGTGCCTGGGGGGGGAGCAATGAGCAGTTCTTC
TRBV7-3	-	TRBJ2-2	TRBD2	CASRPSGGGTGELFF	TGTGCCAGCAGGCCTAGCGGGGGAGGGACCGGGGAGCTGTTTTTT
TRBV12-5	-	TRBJ2-7	-	CASAKTASSYEQYF	TGTGCTAGTGCCAAGACAGCAAGCTCCTACGAGCAGTACTTC
TRBV6-5	once	TRBJ2-7	-	CASSYGGNEQYF	TGTGCCAGCAGTTACGGGGGGAACGAGCAGTACTTC
TRBV5-6	-	TRBJ1-1	TRBD1	CASSSPGQVITEAFF	TGTGCCAGCAGCTCCCCGGGACAGGTGATCACTGAAGCTTTCTTT
TRBV6-4	-	TRBJ2-3	TRBD2	CASSKREGDTQYF	TGTGCCAGCAGTAAGCGGGAGGGAGATACGCAGTATTTT
TRBV5-1	-	TRBJ2-1	TRBD2	CASSLPPPGGTNNEQFF	TGCGCCAGCAGCTTGCCTCCTCCGGGAGGGACCAACAATGAGCAGTTCTTC
TRBV7-3	-	TRBJ2-5	TRBD1	CASSAGQEQETQYF	TGTGCCAGCAGCGCGGGACAGGAACAAGAGACCCAGTACTTC
TRBV9	-	TRBJ2-2	TRBD1	CASSVEQGYTGELFF	TGTGCCAGCAGCGTAGAACAGGGGTACACCGGGGAGCTGTTTTTT
TRBV4-1	-	TRBJ2-2	-	CASSLTEGIGELFF	TGCGCCAGCAGCCTAACTGAGGGGATCGGGGAGCTGTTTTTT
TRBV7-8	-	TRBJ2-7	-	CASSFRRSYEQYF	TGTGCCAGCAGCTTTAGGAGGTCCTACGAGCAGTACTTC
TRBV4-1	-	TRBJ1-2	-	CASIPNQGINYGYTF	TGCGCCAGCATCCCTAACCAGGGGATTAACTATGGCTACACCTTC
TRBV27	-	TRBJ1-1	-	CASSFYGKNTEAFF	TGTGCCAGCAGTTTTTACGGGAAGAACACTGAAGCTTTCTTT
TRBV7-8	few	TRBJ2-5	-	CASSLLVVGGTQYF	TGTGCCAGCAGCTTATTGGTAGTTGGAGGGACCCAGTACTTC
TRBV29-1	-	TRBJ2-7	-	CSVEGSIGSYEQYF	TGCAGCGTTGAAGGGAGCATAGGGTCCTACGAGCAGTACTTC
TRBV6-5	-	TRBJ2-7	TRBD2	CASRQGLAGSYEQYF	TGTGCCAGCAGACAGGGCCTAGCGGGCTCCTACGAGCAGTACTTC
TRBV5-1	-	TRBJ2-2	-	CASRRDFTTGELFF	TGCGCCAGCAGGCGGGACTTTACCACCGGGGAGCTGTTTTTT
TRBV11-2	-	TRBJ2-3	-	CASSSTPATTLAQYF	TGTGCCAGCAGCTCTACGCCCGCCACTACGTTGGCGCAGTATTTT
TRBV7-6	-	TRBJ2-7	TRBD2	CASSPHGREIQREQYF	TGTGCCAGCAGCCCCCACGGGCGGGAGATTCAAAGGGAGCAGTACTTC